This TCR beta chain was retrieved from a study of CD8+ T cells in alopecia areata. Study-level background: Treated individuals took tofacitinib by mouth, 5 to 10 mg twice daily. Study-wide points: Affected lesional scalp, above all in alopecia totalis/universalis, was more clonal than normal scalp. Numerous clones, expanded in lesions, remained in scalp and blood during tofacitinib.

RNA was isolated and reverse transcribed to cDNA, the sequencing template. Using immunoSEQ multiplex PCR, the repertoire was profiled, and TCRdb retains in-frame clones only, with some absent. The repertoire holds 200,000 to 250,000 clones, with approximately 70% as singletons. The treatment here: oral pan-JAK inhibitor, 5-10 mg twice daily. Collected material from alopecia areata patients comprised lesional scalp punch biopsies and peripheral blood. This clone was observed a few times. Its matching antigen is unknown. The CDR3 is 14 amino acids. The ends lost 4 bases at V and 5 bases at J; junction bases unmatched: 7. Germline CDR1 is LGHNA and CDR2 is YSLEER.

The chain recombines TRBV4-3 with TRBJ1-2; TRBD1 aligns across 7 bases. Sequencing was performed on CD4+ T cells sorted from blood, taken between weeks 43 and 45, from a patient treated with tofacitinib. This receptor was obtained from a human donor with alopecia areata. The CDR3 here is CASSRENRGYGYTF. The CDR3 DNA reads as TGCGCCAGCAGCCGAGAGAACAGGGGTTATGGCTACACCTTC.